Following are 9 T cell receptor beta chains from one sample sequenced in a study of T cell repertoires in aging, cancer and after chemotherapy. Rearranged V-D-J TRB sequences were amplified with a mixed TRB-A/B primer pool. TCRdb analysed the multiplex PCR reads with MiXCR anew, one entry per CDR3 protein. This table holds under 6,000 distinct CDR3 sequences, about a quarter found once. Amplification of TCR beta used genomic DNA extracted from peripheral blood. Sequenced material: blood. The source of these receptors is a human donor with a blood cancer.

This clonotype was recorded only once. A read error may explain this, as a much larger clone is one base away. This sequence joins TRBV10-3 and TRBJ2-3; TRBD2 matches 13 bases. This CDR3 comprises 18 residues. CDR1 and CDR2 from the germline V gene are ENHRY and SYGVKD. For the CDR3, the DNA is TGTGACATCAGCAGGACTAGCGGGAGTCGTTTCCATCCAGATACGCAGTATTTT. This gives the protein CDISRTSGSRFHPDTQYF.

J is TRBJ1-1 and V is TRBV7-6; TRBD1 might be the D (5 bases). Trimming cost V 1 base and J 1 base, with 10 bases left between them. This CDR3 has 15 amino acids. The germline V gene has CDR1 SGHVS and CDR2 FNYEAQ. The CDR3 region is CASSLGGAGNTEAFF. DNA of the CDR3: TGTGCCAGCAGCTTAGGAGGGGCAGGGAACACTGAAGCTTTCTTT. The full variable domain, its missing parts supplied by reference TRBV7-6 and TRBJ1-1, is GAGVSQSPRYKVTKRGQDVALRCDPISGHVSLYWYRQALGQGPEFLTYFNYEAQQDKSGLPNDRFSAERPEGSISTLTIQRTEQRDSAMYRCASSLGGAGNTEAFFGQGTRLTVV.

The V gene is TRBV20-1, the J gene TRBJ1-6; D may be TRBD1 (5 bases). V lost 7 bases, J lost 0 bases, and 19 bases lay in between. The CDR3 runs to 17 residues. From germline, CDR1 is DFQATT and CDR2 SNEGSKA (reference sequence). The CDR3: CSGLDTFRSSYNSPLHF. In DNA form, the CDR3 reads TGCAGTGGCTTGGACACGTTCCGCAGCTCCTATAATTCACCCCTCCACTTT.

To note about this clonotype: A much larger clone is a single base away; this may be a read error. The genes are TRBV19 and TRBJ1-2; a possible D gene is TRBD1 (6 bases). V was clipped by 3 bases and J by 7 bases, with 12 bases between them. Germline V gives CDR1 LNHDA, CDR2 SQIVND (reference sequence). The CDR3 is 13 residues long. CDR3 nucleotide sequence: TGTGCCAGTAGTATTGGGACAATGCCTGGCTACACCTTC. Translation: CASSIGTMPGYTF.

The chain links TRBV5-1 to TRBJ1-5; 8 nucleotides line up with TRBD1. The CDR3 covers 15 residues. Per germline, CDR1 SGHRS and CDR2 YFSETQ. V lost 4 bases and J lost 1; bases outside the gene matches: 4. CDR3 nucleotides: TGCGCCAGCAGCGCGGGGGACAGGAGCAATCAGCCCCAGCATTTT. It translates to CASSAGDRSNQPQHF.

By share of the sample, this clonotype is medium-sized. The chain employs TRBV6-6 and TRBJ2-2, with 14 bases matching TRBD2. The CDR3 totals 20 residues. Trimming at V came to 4 bases and at J to 3 bases, leaving 13 bases not matched to a gene. Germline V gene sequence: CDR1 MNHNY, CDR2 SVGAGI (reference sequence). The CDR3 here is CASSLETSGGVRRDTGELFF. CDR3 nucleotides: TGTGCCAGCAGTTTGGAGACTAGCGGGGGGGTGCGTAGGGACACCGGGGAGCTGTTTTTT.

The chain joins TRBV25-1 to TRBJ1-4; a weak D match, TRBD1 (5 bases). CDR3 length equals 15 residues. V was trimmed by 1 base and J by 8 bases, leaving 14 bases between them. Germline lookup yields CDR1 MGHDK and CDR2 SYGVNS. The CDR3 is CASSELGGAGEKLFF. The CDR3 nucleotides read TGTGCCAGCAGTGAATTGGGAGGGGCTGGCGAAAAACTGTTTTTT.

The gene calls are TRBV5-5 and TRBJ1-1; no clear D gene. The CDR3 spans 16 residues. The germline gives CDR1 SGHKS, CDR2 YYEKEE (reference sequence). V lost 4 bases and J 4 bases, leaving 20 bases between the germline ends. The CDR3 nucleotides are TGTGCCAGCAGCCCCCTCGGGGTTGTCGGTTCCACTGAAGCTTTCTTT. This encodes CASSPLGVVGSTEAFF.

The rearrangement joins TRBV20-1 to TRBJ2-1; TRBD2 is a possible D gene (6 bases). Trimming left V 7 bases short and J 3 bases short, with 19 bases between. Germline loops: CDR1 DFQATT, CDR2 SNEGSKA (reference sequence). The CDR3 is 15 residues long. This CDR3 is CSEPARTNYYNEQFF. DNA for the CDR3: TGCAGTGAACCCGCGAGGACTAACTACTACAATGAGCAGTTCTTC.